The 27 T cell receptor beta chains below were found in one sample sequenced in a study of T cells in localized non-small cell lung cancer. Using immunoSEQ multiplex PCR, the repertoire was profiled, and TCRdb retains in-frame clones only, with some absent. The table includes about 78,000 clones, 84% detected once. The specimen comprised peripheral blood, sampled before any cancer treatment. The receptors stem from a man aged 35 to 69 with stage I lung adenocarcinoma.

The genes are TRBV4-2 and TRBJ1-4, with D tentatively TRBD1 (6 bases). CDR3 length: 15 residues. From germline, CDR1 is LGHNA and CDR2 YNFKEQ. V dropped 3 bases and J dropped 6 bases, with 14 bases sitting between them. The CDR3 region is CASSQGPRGDEKLFF. CDR3 in DNA: TGTGCCAGCAGCCAGGGCCCCAGGGGCGATGAAAAACTGTTTTTT.

The chain links TRBV2 to TRBJ2-3; D may be TRBD1 (6 bases). Trimming left V 3 bases short and J 1 base short, with 14 bases between. The length of the CDR3 is 16 residues. CDR1 SNHLY and CDR2 FYNNEI come from the germline V gene. CDR3 residues: CASSESQGLGTDTQYF. For the CDR3, the DNA is TGTGCCAGCAGTGAGTCACAGGGTTTGGGCACAGATACGCAGTATTTT.

The chain carries TRBV30 and TRBJ2-5; 9 bases fit TRBD2. The CDR3 has 12 residues. The trim removed 7 bases at V and 7 bases at J, leaving 7 bases unmatched. CDR1 and CDR2 from the germline V gene are GTSNPN and SVGIG (reference sequence). CDR3 DNA: TGTGCCTCTTCAGCGGGAGGCACGACCCAGTACTTC. Protein product: CASSAGGTTQYF. The full variable domain, rest sourced from reference TRBV30 and TRBJ2-5, is SQTIHQWPATLVQPVGSPLSLECTVEGTSNPNLYWYRQAAGRGLQLLFYSVGIGQISSEVPQNLSASRPQDRQFILSSKKLLLSDSGFYLCASSAGGTTQYFGPGTRLLVL.

The V call is TRBV15, the J call TRBJ2-1; possibly TRBD2 for D (5 bases). The CDR3 covers 14 residues. Germline V gene data show CDR1 as LNHNV and CDR2 as YYDKDF (reference sequence). The V gene lost 8 bases and the J gene lost 4 bases, with 15 bases spanning the gap. The CDR3 region has the DNA TGTGCCACCTTACCAAGCGGTTCATACAATGAGCAGTTCTTC. Translated: CATLPSGSYNEQFF.

The chain links TRBV5-4 to TRBJ2-4, with a possible D match to TRBD2 (6 bases). There are 16 residues in the CDR3. V shed 4 bases and J shed 3 bases, with 17 bases lying between them. CDR1 is SGHNT and CDR2 is YYREEE in the germline V gene (reference sequence). The CDR3 DNA reads as TGTGCCAGCAGCCTCCCCGCGGGGATGGGCAAAAACATTCAGTACTTC. It translates to CASSLPAGMGKNIQYF.

This chain uses TRBV30 with TRBJ2-1; 7 nucleotides line up with TRBD2. Germline trimming cut 1 base from V and 4 bases from J; bases unmatched to any gene: 1. This CDR3 comprises 13 residues. Germline values: CDR1 GTSNPN, CDR2 SVGIG (reference sequence). The CDR3 nucleotides read TGTGCCTGGAGTGGGGAGGGTTACAATGAGCAGTTCTTC. Translating it yields CAWSGEGYNEQFF.

The chain has TRBV18 and TRBJ2-3; D is perhaps TRBD1 or TRBD2 (5 bases each). Trimming pared 0 bases from V and 4 bases from J, leaving 8 bases between. The CDR3 covers 14 residues. Germline-derived CDR1 and CDR2 are KGHSH and LQKENI. The CDR3 loop is CASSPPGDADTQYF. The DNA for the CDR3 is TGTGCCAGCTCACCACCAGGGGACGCAGATACGCAGTATTTT.

The chain uses TRBV5-8 and TRBJ1-4; D is uncertain. The ends were cut back, 0 bases at V and 4 bases at J, with 7 bases in the middle. CDR3 length: 14 residues. In germline, CDR1 is SGHTS, CDR2 YDEGEE. Here the CDR3 DNA reads TGTGCCAGCAGCTTGGGGCAGTTTAATGAAAAACTGTTTTTT. Protein: CASSLGQFNEKLFF. The full variable domain, with the rest looked up from reference TRBV5-8 and TRBJ1-4, is EAGVTQSPTHLIKTRGQQATLRCSPISGHTSVYWYQQALGLGLQFLLWYDEGEERNRGNFPPRFSGRQFPNYSSELNVNALELEDSALYLCASSLGQFNEKLFFGSGTQLSVL.

This clone was counted once. CDR3 protein: CASSYSLGETQYF. DNA for the CDR3: TGTGCCAGCAGTTACTCACTGGGAGAGACCCAGTACTTC. V and J are TRBV6-5 and TRBJ2-5, with no clear D. The CDR3 loop spans 13 amino acids. Germline CDR1 is MNHEY and CDR2 is SVGAGI. The ends were cut back, 0 bases at V and 4 bases at J, with 6 bases in the middle.

The rearrangement uses TRBV7-3 and TRBJ2-6; D gene unclear. Trimming left V 0 bases short and J 1 base short, with 13 bases between. Germline V gene data show CDR1 as SGHTA and CDR2 as FQGTGA. CDR3 length: 18 residues. CDR3 protein: CASSLTADLLSGANVLTF. Here the CDR3 DNA reads TGTGCCAGCAGCTTAACGGCGGACCTACTGTCTGGGGCCAACGTCCTGACTTTC.

The CDR3 DNA sequence: TGTGCCAGCAGCGCCGGACTTGGCGGGCAAGAGACCCAGTACTTC. Amino acid sequence: CASSAGLGGQETQYF. The chain combines TRBV7-6 with TRBJ2-5; TRBD2 might be the D (5 bases). V shed 5 bases and J shed 2 bases, with 15 bases lying between them. The CDR3 is 15 residues long. Per the germline V gene, CDR1 is SGHVS and CDR2 is FNYEAQ.

This clone was picked up a small number of times. The chain has TRBV19 and TRBJ1-1; a possible D gene is TRBD1 (6 bases). The germline V gene encodes CDR1 LNHDA and CDR2 SQIVND (reference sequence). V lost 3 bases to trimming and J lost 7 bases, with 24 bases between them. The CDR3 has 17 residues. The DNA for the CDR3 is TGTGCCAGTAGTATGAAAGGGGGGAATTCCGTGGGTTTTGAAGCTTTCTTT. Translating it yields CASSMKGGNSVGFEAFF.

The chain employs TRBV2 and TRBJ2-7; D possibly uses TRBD1 or TRBD2 (5 bases each). This CDR3 has 12 residues. The germline V gene has CDR1 SNHLY and CDR2 FYNNEI. Trimming shortened V by 6 bases and J by 5 bases, and 11 bases separated the two germline ends. CDR3 amino acids: CASRGERDEQYF. Here the CDR3 DNA reads TGTGCCAGCAGGGGGGAAAGGGACGAGCAGTACTTC. Full variable domain (missing parts from reference TRBV2 and TRBJ2-7): EPEVTQTPSHQVTQMGQEVILRCVPISNHLYFYWYRQILGQKVEFLVSFYNNEISEKSEIFDDQFSVERPDGSNFTLKIRSTKLEDSAMYFCASRGERDEQYFGPGTRLTVT.

The chain is built from TRBV9 and TRBJ2-1; D is ambiguous. The CDR3 is 15 amino acids. Between the trimmed V and J ends, which lost 0 bases and 9 bases, there was a span of 16 bases. CDR1 is SGDLS and CDR2 is YYNGEE in the germline V gene. DNA for the CDR3: TGTGCCAGCAGCGTAGGACCGTTTAGTCTGGGTGAGCAGTTCTTC. It translates to CASSVGPFSLGEQFF.

This chain links TRBV7-2 with TRBJ2-3, with a weak D call TRBD2 (6 bases). Germline V gene sequence: CDR1 SGHTA, CDR2 FQGNSA. CDR3 size: 14 residues. V dropped 8 bases and J dropped 3 bases, with 15 bases sitting between them. The CDR3 here is CASSSRGKTDTQYF. In nucleotides, the CDR3 is TGTGCCAGCTCCAGCCGGGGGAAAACAGATACGCAGTATTTT. Full variable domain (remainder filled in from reference TRBV7-2 and TRBJ2-3): GAGVSQSPSNKVTEKGKDVELRCDPISGHTALYWYRQSLGQGLEFLIYFQGNSAPDKSGLPSDRFSAERTGGSVSTLTIQRTQQEDSAVYLCASSSRGKTDTQYFGPGTRLTVL.

This rearrangement joins TRBV6-5 to TRBJ2-7; 7 nucleotides align to TRBD2. The trim removed 6 bases at V and 9 bases at J, leaving 14 bases unmatched. The CDR3 covers 14 residues. Germline V gene sequence: CDR1 MNHEY, CDR2 SVGAGI. CDR3 DNA: TGTGCCAGCAGACCCGGGACTACCCCGGTCGGGCAGTACTTC. It encodes CASRPGTTPVGQYF.

The chain employs TRBV27 and TRBJ2-7; 8 nucleotides match TRBD2. The V gene end was trimmed by 6 bases and the J gene end by 0 bases; junction bases not matched to a gene: 1. Germline CDR1 is MNHEY and CDR2 is SMNVEV (reference sequence). This CDR3 comprises 13 residues. CDR3 DNA sequence: TGTGCCAGCAGCACTAGCGGCTCCTACGAGCAGTACTTC. Amino acids: CASSTSGSYEQYF.

The chain links TRBV7-8 to TRBJ2-7; TRBD2 matches at 8 bases. Germline V lookup: CDR1 SGHVS, CDR2 FQNEAQ. CDR3 length: 13 residues. The junction had 1 base not matched to a gene; V was cut back by 3 bases and J by 3 bases. In nucleotides, the CDR3 is TGTGCCAGCAGCTTCGGGAGGGGCTACGAGCAGTACTTC. Encoded protein: CASSFGRGYEQYF.

This chain uses TRBV29-1 with TRBJ1-4; weak D call: TRBD1 (6 bases). V was cut by 5 bases and J by 0 bases, with 13 bases left in between. The CDR3 loop spans 15 amino acids. Germline loops: CDR1 SQVTM, CDR2 ANQGSEA. This chain's CDR3 is CSVPGGPATNEKLFF. The CDR3, as DNA: TGCAGCGTTCCCGGGGGCCCTGCAACTAATGAAAAACTGTTTTTT.

The chain has TRBV6-5 and TRBJ2-7; 10 bases fit TRBD2. V lost 6 bases, J lost 2 bases, and 1 base stayed unmatched. The CDR3 extends over 13 amino acids. The germline CDR1 and CDR2 sequences are MNHEY and SVGAGI. In nucleotides, the CDR3 is TGTGCCAGCAGGGGGACTAGCGCCTACGAGCAGTACTTC. Translation: CASRGTSAYEQYF.

Only one count was recorded for this clone. V usage is TRBV19 and J usage is TRBJ2-5; 9 bases are a match to TRBD2. V dropped 9 bases and J dropped 5; count of bases not matched to a gene: 10. Germline V gives CDR1 LNHDA, CDR2 SQIVND (reference sequence). The length of the CDR3 is 14 residues. DNA of the CDR3: TGTGCCAGCGGAGGACTAGCGATGGGTGAGACCCAGTACTTC. Amino acid sequence: CASGGLAMGETQYF.

The rearrangement joins TRBV7-2 to TRBJ2-3; unclear D gene. CDR1 is SGHTA and CDR2 is FQGNSA in the germline V gene. V was trimmed by 4 bases and J by 4 bases, leaving 12 bases between them. This CDR3 has 14 amino acids. This CDR3 reads CASSWKTVPDTQYF. DNA for the CDR3: TGTGCCAGCAGCTGGAAGACTGTCCCAGATACGCAGTATTTT.

As DNA, the CDR3 is TGTGCCAGCTCACCACAGATGTACGGGCGCTCTGGAAACACCATATATTTT. Translating gives CASSPQMYGRSGNTIYF. The chain is built from TRBV18 and TRBJ1-3; the D is unclear. V was shortened by 1 base and J by 0 bases, with 13 bases between the two germline ends. The CDR3 totals 17 residues. Germline loops: CDR1 KGHSH, CDR2 LQKENI.

The chain recombines TRBV25-1 with TRBJ2-5; D uncertain. Germline V CDR1 and CDR2: MGHDK, SYGVNS. CDR3 length: 13 residues. Between the trimmed V and J ends, which lost 1 base and 8 bases, there was a span of 11 bases. The CDR3, as DNA: TGTGCCAGCAGTGAATCCCTCCCGTCTACCCAGTACTTC. It specifies CASSESLPSTQYF.

J is TRBJ1-2 and V is TRBV11-1; no reliable D call. The CDR3 is 13 residues long. The germline CDR1 and CDR2 sequences are SGHAT and FQDESV (reference sequence). Between the trimmed V and J ends, which lost 5 bases and 13 bases, there was a span of 20 bases. CDR3 loop: CASSPELLSVVTF. DNA for the CDR3: TGTGCCAGCAGCCCGGAGCTGCTATCCGTGGTCACCTTC.

V and J are TRBV7-9 and TRBJ2-3, with 7 bases lining up with TRBD2. CDR1 is SEHNR and CDR2 is FQNEAQ in the germline V gene (reference sequence). This CDR3 spans 15 amino acids. The V and J ends lost 2 bases and 10 bases, in that order; junction bases with no gene match: 12. CDR3 nucleotide sequence: TGTGCCAGCAGCTTAACGGCCCTTGGACTAGTAGCGCAGTATTTT. Protein sequence: CASSLTALGLVAQYF.

The chain links TRBV29-1 to TRBJ2-1, with D uncertain. Germline V CDR1 and CDR2: SQVTM, ANQGSEA. The V and J ends lost 7 bases and 9 bases respectively, with 10 bases between them. This CDR3 has 10 residues. This CDR3 reads CSGSLGEQFF. In DNA, the CDR3 is TGCAGCGGTAGCCTCGGTGAGCAGTTCTTC.